One and the same sample provided the 25 T cell receptor beta chains below, sequenced in a study of early T cells in non-severe SARS-CoV-2 infection. TCRdb re-derived calls from the 5' RACE reads in MiXCR, one entry per CDR3 protein. This sample has some 61,000 distinct CDR3 sequences, with about 10% found just once. Sequenced sample: whole blood. The receptors here all came from an adult who was a healthcare worker with PCR-confirmed SARS-CoV-2 infection or an uninfected control (not recorded which).

This clonotype was seen ten or more times. CDR3 sequence (DNA): TGTGCCAGCTCACCACGGATTAGCGGGGGGTCGAACACCGGGGAGCTGTTTTTT. This encodes CASSPRISGGSNTGELFF. The rearrangement links TRBV18 to TRBJ2-2; 10 bases are a match to TRBD2. Trimming at V came to 1 base and at J to 0 bases, leaving 5 bases not matched to a gene. The CDR3 is 18 residues long. Germline lookup yields CDR1 KGHSH and CDR2 LQKENI.

The chain links TRBV6-2 or TRBV6-3 to TRBJ2-1; 12 bases line up with TRBD2. Trimming at V came to 6 bases and at J to 5 bases, leaving 5 bases not matched to a gene. Germline loops: CDR1 MNHEY, CDR2 SVGEGT. The CDR3 runs 15 residues. The CDR3 reads CASRYRLAGDNEQFF. CDR3 DNA sequence: TGTGCCAGCAGATACCGACTAGCGGGGGACAATGAGCAGTTCTTC.

This clonotype was seen at least ten times. V usage is TRBV20-1 and J usage is TRBJ2-1; D might be TRBD1 or TRBD2, each matching 5 bases. This CDR3 region has 15 residues. Trimming removed 4 bases from V and 5 bases from J, with 18 bases in between. The V gene's germline CDR1 is DFQATT and CDR2 SNEGSKA (reference sequence). Here the CDR3 reads CSATRPGHPDNEQFF. CDR3 coding DNA: TGCAGTGCTACCAGACCGGGGCATCCTGACAATGAGCAGTTCTTC.

In its sample, this clonotype was seen a few times. The chain carries TRBV10-3 and TRBJ2-7; TRBD2 agrees at 8 bases. Germline V gene data show CDR1 as ENHRY and CDR2 as SYGVKD. The CDR3 extends over 13 amino acids. The V gene end was trimmed by 9 bases and the J gene end by 3 bases; junction bases not matched to a gene: 7. The CDR3 coding sequence is TGTGCCATTCGGGCAGCGGGGGTCTACGAGCAGTACTTC. Its translation is CAIRAAGVYEQYF.

This clonotype appeared many times. The chain carries TRBV6-2 or TRBV6-3 and TRBJ1-1, with D unresolved. The V end lost 0 bases, the J end lost 4 bases, and 9 bases lay between the germline ends. From germline, CDR1 is MNHEY and CDR2 SVGEGT. This CDR3 has 14 amino acids. The CDR3 sequence is CASSYSATFTEAFF. CDR3 bases: TGTGCCAGCAGTTACTCGGCGACGTTCACTGAAGCTTTCTTT.

The rearrangement uses TRBV5-1 and TRBJ2-3, with TRBD2 identical over 9 bases. Per germline, CDR1 SGHRS and CDR2 YFSETQ. V dropped 0 bases and J dropped 1; count of bases not matched to a gene: 6. The CDR3 length is 17 residues. The chain's CDR3 is CASSLVSSGDGTDTQYF. The CDR3 DNA reads as TGCGCCAGCAGCTTGGTGTCTAGCGGGGATGGCACAGATACGCAGTATTTT.

This clonotype was counted only a few times. The chain carries TRBV19 and TRBJ2-4; TRBD2 is a possible D gene (6 bases). This CDR3 is built from 17 residues. CDR1 and CDR2 from the germline V gene are LNHDA and SQIVND (reference sequence). Trimming left V 7 bases short and J 4 bases short, with 23 bases between. In DNA form, the CDR3 reads TGTGCCAGTACAAGAGGAGGACTAATGGGGTCTAAAAACATTCAGTACTTC. It specifies CASTRGGLMGSKNIQYF. Together with reference TRBV19 and TRBJ2-4, the CDR3 gives the full variable domain: DGGITQSPKYLFRKEGQNVTLSCEQNLNHDAMYWYRQDPGQGLRLIYYSQIVNDFQKGDIAEGYSVSREKKESFPLTVTSAQKNPTAFYLCASTRGGLMGSKNIQYFGAGTRLSVL.

This clonotype showed up many times. The chain's CDR3 is CATSDLTGGLSADTQYF. The CDR3 nucleotides are TGTGCCACCAGTGACCTGACAGGGGGGCTCTCGGCAGATACGCAGTATTTT. The chain joins TRBV24-1 to TRBJ2-3; TRBD1 agrees at 9 bases. V shed 4 bases and J 4 bases; nucleotides not matched to a gene: 11. CDR3 size: 17 residues. Germline V lookup: CDR1 KGHDR, CDR2 SFDVKD.

This clonotype was seen at least ten times. The J gene is TRBJ2-7, the V gene TRBV10-3, with D possibly TRBD1 on 6 matching bases. Between the trimmed V and J ends, which lost 6 bases and 0 bases, there was a span of 9 bases. Germline CDR1 ENHRY, CDR2 SYGVKD. CDR3 length: 13 residues. In DNA, the CDR3 is TGTGCCATCAGACAGGACAGCTCCTACGAGCAGTACTTC. Amino acid sequence: CAIRQDSSYEQYF.

V usage is TRBV2 and J usage is TRBJ2-1, with D uncertain. CDR3 length equals 14 residues. The V and J ends lost 6 bases and 2 bases respectively, with 11 bases between them. Germline CDR1 is SNHLY and CDR2 is FYNNEI. The CDR3 loop reads CASRRASTYNEQFF. CDR3 nucleotides: TGTGCCAGCAGACGCGCTAGTACCTACAATGAGCAGTTCTTC.

This clonotype has a count of ten or more. The chain combines TRBV19 with TRBJ1-1; possibly TRBD1 for D (6 bases). The V gene lost 5 bases and the J gene lost 5 bases, with 15 bases spanning the gap. There are 14 residues in the CDR3. Germline V gene sequence: CDR1 LNHDA, CDR2 SQIVND (reference sequence). The CDR3, as DNA: TGTGCCAGTAGTTTCCAGGGGCTTGGGACTGAAGCTTTCTTT. Translating it yields CASSFQGLGTEAFF.

The table lists this clonotype with many counts. V usage is TRBV19 and J usage is TRBJ1-2; 8 bases match TRBD1. The CDR3 has 18 amino acids. After removal of 5 bases from V and 0 bases from J, the junction contained 14 bases not matched to a gene. Germline V gives CDR1 LNHDA, CDR2 SQIVND (reference sequence). The CDR3 DNA is TGTGCCAGTAGTCCGCGATCCAGGGGGCGCTTTCCTAACTATGGCTACACCTTC. Translation: CASSPRSRGRFPNYGYTF.

The chain has TRBV7-6 and TRBJ2-1; tentatively, D is TRBD2 (6 bases). Trimming cost V 4 bases and J 8 bases, with 12 bases left between them. Germline V gene data show CDR1 as SGHVS and CDR2 as FNYEAQ. CDR3 size: 13 residues. DNA for the CDR3: TGTGCCAGCAGCTCGGACTATGGCGATGAGCAGTTCTTC. This translates into CASSSDYGDEQFF.

This clonotype was recorded many times. V and J are TRBV21-1 and TRBJ1-2; TRBD1 is taken as the D call from the table, unchecked against the DNA. TRBV21-1 is given as a pseudogene. There are 18 residues in the CDR3. The CDR3 DNA reads TGTGCCAGCAGCAAAAGGGCAGGGAAGTTCCGCCGCGTCTATGGCTACACCTTC. Translated: CASSKRAGKFRRVYGYTF.

This clonotype was found a few times. The V call is TRBV5-1, the J call TRBJ2-2; a possible D gene is TRBD2 (6 bases). This CDR3 comprises 15 residues. The V gene's germline CDR1 is SGHRS and CDR2 YFSETQ. Trimming pared 3 bases from V and 2 bases from J, leaving 11 bases between. This CDR3 reads CASSSGTLNTGELFF. In nucleotides, the CDR3 is TGCGCCAGCAGCTCCGGGACTCTTAACACCGGGGAGCTGTTTTTT.

This clonotype was observed a few times. The J gene is TRBJ1-1, the V gene TRBV3-1; D possibly corresponds to TRBD1 (5 bases). The CDR3 loop spans 16 amino acids. Trimming shortened V by 1 base and J by 0 bases, and 12 bases separated the two germline ends. The germline CDR1 and CDR2 sequences are LGHDT and YNNKEL (reference sequence). CDR3 nucleotides: TGTGCCAGCAGCCAAGCGGCGGGGGAAGTGAACACTGAAGCTTTCTTT. Its translation: CASSQAAGEVNTEAFF.

This clonotype was seen many times. This chain connects TRBV18 to TRBJ2-7; D gene uncertain. Germline V CDR1 and CDR2: KGHSH, LQKENI. V was shortened by 6 bases and J by 2 bases, with 11 bases between the two germline ends. CDR3 length: 13 residues. The CDR3 nucleotides are TGTGCCAGCTCTAAGAGCGAAGCCTACGAGCAGTACTTC. It specifies CASSKSEAYEQYF.

This clonotype was observed many times. This chain uses TRBV6-2 or TRBV6-3 with TRBJ2-2; 10 nucleotides agree with TRBD2. V gave up 2 bases and J gave up 4 bases; unmatched junction bases: 1. The CDR3 spans 15 residues. Germline values: CDR1 MNHEY, CDR2 SVGEGT. This CDR3 reads CASSYSGRATGELFF. The CDR3 DNA reads as TGTGCCAGCAGTTACAGCGGGAGGGCCACCGGGGAGCTGTTTTTT.

This clonotype has more than one count but fewer than ten. The chain uses TRBV29-1 and TRBJ2-5, with D tentatively TRBD2 (6 bases). V was clipped by 1 base and J by 3 bases, with 9 bases between them. CDR1 and CDR2 (germline): SQVTM, ANQGSEA. The CDR3 contains 13 residues. CDR3 amino acids: CSVEVTGEETQYF. The CDR3 region has the DNA TGCAGCGTTGAAGTGACGGGAGAAGAGACCCAGTACTTC.

This clonotype was seen at least ten times. The chain couples TRBV19 to TRBJ2-7, with a possible D match to TRBD2 (8 bases). CDR3 length equals 16 residues. CDR1 is LNHDA and CDR2 is SQIVND in the germline V gene (reference sequence). The V and J ends lost 4 bases and 4 bases respectively, with 20 bases between them. The chain's CDR3 is CASSRETGKREYEQYF. Written as DNA, the CDR3 is TGTGCCAGTAGTAGAGAGACAGGGAAGCGGGAGTACGAGCAGTACTTC.

This clonotype was seen ten or more times. The chain is built from TRBV6-5 and TRBJ1-2; D unresolved. Trimming pared 10 bases from V and 3 bases from J, leaving 15 bases between. This CDR3 comprises 13 residues. Germline loops: CDR1 MNHEY, CDR2 SVGAGI. The CDR3 here is CATHTGSHYGYTF. The CDR3 DNA reads TGTGCCACACACACGGGCTCCCACTATGGCTACACCTTC.

This clonotype was detected many times. This chain links TRBV29-1 with TRBJ2-1, with TRBD1 matching 12 bases. This CDR3 region has 14 residues. V was clipped by 3 bases and J by 8 bases; unmatched bases: 5. Germline-derived CDR1 and CDR2 are SQVTM and ANQGSEA. CDR3 region: CSVDIGTGGYEQFF. CDR3 bases: TGCAGCGTTGATATCGGGACAGGGGGCTATGAGCAGTTCTTC.

V is TRBV6-2 or TRBV6-3 and J is TRBJ2-1; unclear D gene. The CDR3 runs 13 residues. The germline gives CDR1 MNHEY, CDR2 SVGEGT. V shed 3 bases and J shed 3 bases, with 6 bases lying between them. CDR3 coding DNA: TGTGCCAGCAGTTATCTTTACTACAATGAGCAGTTCTTC. Translation gives CASSYLYYNEQFF.

At least ten counts were recorded for this clonotype. V is TRBV24-1 and J is TRBJ2-7, with 9 bases that match TRBD1. The CDR3 totals 15 residues. Losses at the gene ends were 3 bases for V and 2 bases for J; bases not matched to a gene: 4. From germline, CDR1 is KGHDR and CDR2 SFDVKD. This CDR3 reads CATSDTGTGTYEQYF. In nucleotides, the CDR3 is TGTGCCACCAGTGATACCGGGACAGGGACCTACGAGCAGTACTTC.

This clonotype has more than one count but fewer than ten. This sequence joins TRBV29-1 and TRBJ2-7; D might be TRBD1 (5 bases). Germline V CDR1 and CDR2: SQVTM, ANQGSEA. The CDR3 is 13 residues long. The CDR3 loop is CTCSRVSSGEQYF. Written as DNA, the CDR3 is TGCACCTGCTCCAGGGTGTCTTCCGGCGAGCAGTACTTC.